These 23 T cell receptor beta chains were sequenced from one sample in a study of T cells in tumors after PD-1 blockade. The repertoire was sequenced with immunoSEQ multiplex PCR; TCRdb's copy has only in-frame clones and lacks some. The sample yields roughly 13,000 clones, around 70% seen once. The sequences come from tumor tissue, collected after anti-PD-1 treatment. These receptor sequences come from a human donor with cutaneous squamous cell carcinoma.

The rearrangement joins TRBV4-2 to TRBJ2-3, with TRBD2 matching 8 bases. The junction had 6 bases not matched to a gene; V was cut back by 3 bases and J by 4 bases. This CDR3 is built from 15 residues. CDR1 is LGHNA and CDR2 is YNFKEQ in the germline V gene. This chain's CDR3 is CASSQGLVGADTQYF. The CDR3 DNA sequence: TGTGCCAGCAGCCAGGGACTAGTTGGCGCAGATACGCAGTATTTT.

The chain employs TRBV28 and TRBJ2-5, with TRBD1 matching 10 bases. J was trimmed by 5 bases and V by 6 bases; bases with no gene match: 6. Germline CDR1 MDHEN, CDR2 SYDVKM. The CDR3 sequence is 14 residues long. The CDR3 coding sequence is TGTGCCAGCAGGGCGGGACAGGGGTCCGAGACCCAGTACTTC. Translated: CASRAGQGSETQYF.

The V call is TRBV19, the J call TRBJ1-1, with 9 bases aligning to TRBD1. The trim removed 8 bases at V and 5 bases at J, leaving 15 bases unmatched. CDR1 and CDR2 from the germline V gene are LNHDA and SQIVND (reference sequence). This CDR3 has 16 residues. This CDR3 reads CASCPGQGRGATEAFF. The CDR3 DNA reads as TGTGCCAGTTGTCCGGGACAGGGTAGAGGGGCGACTGAAGCTTTCTTT.

The chain has TRBV2 and TRBJ1-2, with D unresolved. Germline V lookup: CDR1 SNHLY, CDR2 FYNNEI. With 4 bases removed from V and 2 bases from J, the gap between germline ends came to 8 bases. The CDR3 is made up of 13 amino acids. The CDR3 DNA follows: TGTGCCAGCAGTGTCAACAGAAACTATGGCTACACCTTC. It yields the protein CASSVNRNYGYTF.

The chain has TRBV5-1 and TRBJ1-5; a weak D match, TRBD1 (6 bases). This CDR3 has 15 residues. Germline CDR1 and CDR2: SGHRS and YFSETQ. Trimming took off 4 bases at V and 6 bases at J, with 17 bases between the two ends. This CDR3 reads CASSLEGDRAQPQHF. The CDR3 DNA sequence: TGCGCCAGCAGCCTAGAGGGGGACCGAGCTCAGCCCCAGCATTTT. Combining the CDR3 with reference TRBV5-1 and TRBJ1-5 gives the whole variable domain KAGVTQTPRYLIKTRGQQVTLSCSPISGHRSVSWYQQTPGQGLQFLFEYFSETQRNKGNFPGRFSGRQFSNSRSEMNVSTLELGDSALYLCASSLEGDRAQPQHFGDGTRLSIL.

The chain employs TRBV11-3 and TRBJ2-1, with 10 bases identical to TRBD2. In germline, CDR1 is SGHNT, CDR2 YENEEA. The CDR3 runs 15 residues. The trim removed 5 bases at V and 9 bases at J, leaving 10 bases unmatched. CDR3 in DNA: TGTGCCAGCAGCGTAAATCTAGCGGGGGCGGGTGAGCAGTTCTTC. Amino acids: CASSVNLAGAGEQFF.

This clone is termed medium-sized. This chain joins TRBV28 and TRBJ2-1, with unresolved D. Germline CDR1 reads MDHEN; CDR2 reads SYDVKM. Trimming left V 7 bases short and J 0 bases short, with 13 bases between. CDR3 length: 15 amino acids. CDR3 loop: CASTLLRSSYNEQFF. Here the CDR3 DNA reads TGTGCCAGCACTCTCCTCAGGAGCTCCTACAATGAGCAGTTCTTC.

DNA for the CDR3: TGCGCCAGCAGCTTACTAGCGGGGGTCTCGACTAGCACAGATACGCAGTATTTT. It encodes CASSLLAGVSTSTDTQYF. J is TRBJ2-3 and V is TRBV5-1; 11 nucleotides agree with TRBD2. CDR1 and CDR2 from the germline V gene are SGHRS and YFSETQ. The CDR3 runs to 18 residues. J gave up 0 bases and V 2 bases, and 8 bases lay outside the gene matches.

V and J are TRBV3-1 (or the pseudogene TRBV3-2) and TRBJ2-3; D is uncertain. Between the trimmed V and J ends, which lost 4 bases and 2 bases, there was a span of 7 bases. The CDR3 consists of 13 residues. In germline, CDR1 is LGHDT, CDR2 YNNKEL (reference sequence). The CDR3 coding sequence is TGTGCCAGCAGCCTCCGGGTCACAGATACGCAGTATTTT. It translates to CASSLRVTDTQYF.

The chain carries TRBV5-8 and TRBJ2-2, with 11 bases identical to TRBD2. V shed 1 base and J 6 bases; nucleotides not matched to a gene: 2. The CDR3 contains 15 residues. Germline V gives CDR1 SGHTS, CDR2 YDEGEE. The chain's CDR3 is CASSLLLAGAGELFF. The DNA for the CDR3 is TGTGCCAGCAGCTTGTTACTAGCGGGGGCCGGGGAGCTGTTTTTT.

This clone was seen only once. CDR3 in amino acids: CASSHNEKLFF. Here the CDR3 DNA reads TGTGCCAGCAGTCATAATGAAAAACTGTTTTTT. This chain uses TRBV28 with TRBJ1-4; D is undetermined. Germline CDR1 reads MDHEN; CDR2 reads SYDVKM. Between the trimmed V and J ends, which lost 5 bases and 4 bases, there was a span of 2 bases. This CDR3 comprises 11 residues.

The chain couples TRBV4-3 to TRBJ1-2, with 7 bases fitting TRBD1. V lost 0 bases, J lost 4 bases, and 11 bases stayed unmatched. The CDR3 runs 17 residues. The germline CDR1 and CDR2 sequences are LGHNA and YSLEER. CDR3 sequence: CASSQEFAGTEVYGYTF. As DNA, the CDR3 is TGCGCCAGCAGCCAAGAGTTCGCCGGGACAGAAGTCTATGGCTACACCTTC.

V and J are TRBV5-1 and TRBJ1-2, with unresolved D. The CDR3 is 14 amino acids. V was clipped by 1 base and J by 4 bases, with 11 bases between them. The V gene's germline CDR1 is SGHRS and CDR2 YFSETQ. CDR3 loop: CASSLHHRSYGYTF. Here the CDR3 DNA reads TGCGCCAGCAGCTTGCACCACCGATCCTATGGCTACACCTTC.

This chain uses TRBV6-4 with TRBJ2-3; possible D gene TRBD2, 7 bases. V lost 3 bases, J lost 6 bases, and 13 bases lay in between. This CDR3 has 14 amino acids. Germline CDR1 MRHNA, CDR2 SNTAGT. Here the CDR3 DNA reads TGTGCCAGCAGTGAGGCTGGGGGGGCGGATACGCAGTATTTT. This gives the protein CASSEAGGADTQYF.

The chain uses TRBV2 and TRBJ1-2, with no clear D. This CDR3 has 14 residues. Trimming pared 10 bases from V and 3 bases from J, leaving 18 bases between. The germline CDR1 and CDR2 sequences are SNHLY and FYNNEI. The CDR3 bases are TGTGCCACCCCCTCCCCCGGGTCAGACTATGGCTACACCTTC. This sequence encodes CATPSPGSDYGYTF.

The genes are TRBV9 and TRBJ2-5; D is possibly TRBD2 (6 bases). Trimming pared 0 bases from V and 4 bases from J, leaving 13 bases between. The CDR3 length is 15 residues. Germline assignment: CDR1 SGDLS and CDR2 YYNGEE. The DNA of the CDR3 is TGTGCCAGCAGCGTAGGTGTTGGGGGGACAGAGACCCAGTACTTC. Protein sequence: CASSVGVGGTETQYF.

The chain combines TRBV28 with TRBJ1-2; the D gene is possibly TRBD1 (5 bases). The CDR3 extends over 14 amino acids. V lost 6 bases, J lost 4 bases, and 15 bases lay in between. Per the germline V gene, CDR1 is MDHEN and CDR2 is SYDVKM. The CDR3 DNA is TGTGCCAGCAGCGGAATGGACGGGGGCTATGGCTACACCTTC. This sequence encodes CASSGMDGGYGYTF.

The chain employs TRBV18 and TRBJ2-3; 15 nucleotides agree with TRBD2. CDR1 is KGHSH and CDR2 is LQKENI in the germline V gene. The CDR3 loop spans 16 amino acids. V lost 3 bases and J lost 4; bases outside the gene matches: 2. The CDR3 nucleotides are TGTGCCAGCTCACCCCGGACTAGCGGGGGGGCAGATACGCAGTATTTT. This gives the protein CASSPRTSGGADTQYF. The entire variable domain, with the rest obtained from reference TRBV18 and TRBJ2-3, is as follows: NAGVMQNPRHLVRRRGQEARLRCSPMKGHSHVYWYRQLPEEGLKFMVYLQKENIIDESGMPKERFSAEFPKEGPSILRIQQVVRGDSAAYFCASSPRTSGGADTQYFGPGTRLTVL.

This clone is labeled as medium-sized. The rearrangement joins TRBV4-1 to TRBJ1-5, with 7 bases aligning to TRBD1. The J segment lost 4 bases and the V segment lost 5 bases, leaving 8 bases of the junction unmatched. The CDR3 covers 15 residues. Germline loops: CDR1 MGHRA, CDR2 YSYEKL. As DNA, the CDR3 is TGCGCCAGCAGCACAGGGGAAGTAGGGAATCAGCCCCAGCATTTT. Its protein is CASSTGEVGNQPQHF.

The rearrangement links TRBV18 to TRBJ1-1; TRBD1 might be the D (6 bases). The germline V gene encodes CDR1 KGHSH and CDR2 LQKENI. The CDR3 spans 16 residues. V was trimmed by 3 bases and J by 5 bases, leaving 19 bases between them. The CDR3 nucleotides are TGTGCCAGCTCACCCTCCTCTGTAGGGGGAGGAACTGAAGCTTTCTTT. Residues: CASSPSSVGGGTEAFF. Combining the CDR3 with reference TRBV18 and TRBJ1-1 gives the whole variable domain NAGVMQNPRHLVRRRGQEARLRCSPMKGHSHVYWYRQLPEEGLKFMVYLQKENIIDESGMPKERFSAEFPKEGPSILRIQQVVRGDSAAYFCASSPSSVGGGTEAFFGQGTRLTVV.

The gene calls are TRBV28 and TRBJ1-5; D gene ambiguous. The CDR3 has 13 amino acids. Germline V lookup: CDR1 MDHEN, CDR2 SYDVKM. V was clipped by 7 bases and J by 2 bases, with 9 bases between them. CDR3 sequence: CASKRDGNQPQHF. Written as DNA, the CDR3 is TGTGCCAGCAAGCGTGACGGCAATCAGCCCCAGCATTTT.

The V call is TRBV18, the J call TRBJ2-5; possibly TRBD2 for D (5 bases). The CDR3 has 14 amino acids. The germline gives CDR1 KGHSH, CDR2 LQKENI. V was pared by 3 bases and J by 4 bases, with 12 bases between. The CDR3 nucleotides read TGTGCCAGCTCACCCGCTAATGCGGGAGAGACCCAGTACTTC. Its translation is CASSPANAGETQYF.

The J gene is TRBJ2-5, the V gene TRBV4-2; 9 bases match TRBD1. The germline CDR1 and CDR2 sequences are LGHNA and YNFKEQ. This CDR3 is built from 16 residues. V lost 4 bases, J lost 5 bases, and 11 bases stayed unmatched. CDR3 sequence reads: CASSPGGQGGWETQYF. The CDR3 DNA is TGTGCCAGCAGCCCGGGGGGACAGGGCGGTTGGGAGACCCAGTACTTC.